These T cell receptor beta chains were read from a single sample in a study of T cells in Graves' hyperthyroidism and ophthalmopathy. TCRdb reprocessed the multiplex PCR reads via MiXCR and lists one record per CDR3 protein. Counted here are about 590,000 distinct CDR3 sequences, approximately 15% occurring once; the ten biggest clones make up 6.5% to 8%. The material sequenced was blood. The receptors shown here come from a woman in her 30s with Graves' hyperthyroidism. CDR3s include the opening cysteine and the closing phenylalanine or tryptophan. The D gene is left open where the match is weak. A clone size is listed for some rows: how often the clone was seen (once, few, many), or a class if it is expanded.

length | size | J | D | V | DNA | CDR3
17 | NA | TRBJ2-1 | TRBD2 | TRBV7-9 | TGTGCCAGCAGCTTAGATCCCGCTAGCGGGAGGGCCTATGAGCAGTTCTTC | CASSLDPASGRAYEQFF
15 | NA | TRBJ1-4 | NA | TRBV7-6 | TGTGCCAGCAGCCCCAGACAGTCAACTAATGAAAAACTGTTTTTT | CASSPRQSTNEKLFF
16 | many | TRBJ2-2 | TRBD1 | TRBV5-1 | TGCGCCAGCAGCGGTGCAGGACAGGGTCGGACCGGGGAGCTGTTTTTT | CASSGAGQGRTGELFF
14 | NA | TRBJ2-3 | NA | TRBV19 | TGTGCCAGTAGTAGCCAGCGGAGCTCAGATACGCAGTATTTT | CASSSQRSSDTQYF
20 | many | TRBJ1-5 | TRBD1 | TRBV27 | TGTGCCAGCAGTTTAAGGGCCCCGGGACAGGGGGTCATGGGCAATCAGCCCCAGCATTTT | CASSLRAPGQGVMGNQPQHF
15 | many | TRBJ2-1 | TRBD1 | TRBV5-6 | TGTGCCAGCAGCCCACCCCAGGGACAGTTTCCTGAGCAGTTCTTC | CASSPPQGQFPEQFF
16 | NA | TRBJ2-2 | TRBD2 | TRBV6-4 | TGTGCCAGCAGCCCGAAAGAGCGGGAGAACACCGGGGAGCTGTTTTTT | CASSPKERENTGELFF
15 | many | TRBJ2-2 | TRBD2 | TRBV20-1 | TGCAGTGCTAGAGACGGACTAGCGTACACCGGGGAGCTGTTTTTT | CSARDGLAYTGELFF
16 | many | TRBJ2-3 | NA | TRBV3-1 | TGTGCCAGCAGCCGAATCTTGGGGACGGGCACAGATACGCAGTATTTT | CASSRILGTGTDTQYF
15 | many | TRBJ2-3 | NA | TRBV30 | TGTGCCTGGAATACGGGTCGGGGAAACACAGATACGCAGTATTTT | CAWNTGRGNTDTQYF
16 | many | TRBJ2-3 | TRBD2 | TRBV7-9 | TGTGCCAGCAGCTTTGAGACTAGCGGGGGCGATGGTACGCAGTATTTT | CASSFETSGGDGTQYF
15 | NA | TRBJ2-2 | NA | TRBV27 | TGTGCCAGCAGTTTATACGAGGACGGCACCGGGGAGCTGTTTTTT | CASSLYEDGTGELFF
14 | many | TRBJ2-3 | TRBD2 | TRBV5-6 | TGTGCCAGCAGCCTGACCGCGGGAGAAGATACGCAGTATTTT | CASSLTAGEDTQYF
13 | NA | TRBJ1-2 | NA | TRBV3-1 | TGTGCCAGCAGCCAATTCAGGGACTATGGCTACACCTTC | CASSQFRDYGYTF
15 | many | TRBJ1-2 | NA | TRBV19 | TGTGCCAGTAGTGCCACACACCGCTGGAACTATGGCTACACCTTC | CASSATHRWNYGYTF
14 | many | TRBJ2-1 | NA | TRBV12-3/TRBV12-4 | TGTGCCAGCAGTTCGAGGGCTACCTCCAATGAGCAGTTCTTC | CASSSRATSNEQFF
14 | few | TRBJ2-2 | NA | TRBV7-2 | TGTGCCAGCAGCGTGACCTTCGACCCCGGGGAGCTGTTTTTT | CASSVTFDPGELFF
13 | many | TRBJ2-7 | TRBD1 | TRBV20-1 | TGCAGTGCCTCCCCAACAGGGGAGCACGAGCAGTACTTC | CSASPTGEHEQYF
15 | NA | TRBJ2-1 | NA | TRBV2 | TGTGCCAGCAGTGAGGTAGCAGGGACATACAATGGGCAGTTCTTC | CASSEVAGTYNGQFF
14 | many | TRBJ1-5 | TRBD1 | TRBV2 | TGTGCCAGCGGAAAGGGACAGCACAATCAGCCCCAGCATTTT | CASGKGQHNQPQHF
16 | NA | TRBJ2-2 | NA | TRBV3-1 | TGTGCCAGCAGTCGGAGCCGGGACAGCGGGACCGGGGAGCTGTTTTTT | CASSRSRDSGTGELFF
16 | many | TRBJ1-4 | NA | TRBV7-9 | TGTGCCAGCAGTTCACAGGCACCGACAGGCCCCGAAAAACTGTTTTTT | CASSSQAPTGPEKLFF
15 | NA | TRBJ2-4 | NA | TRBV12-3/TRBV12-4 | TGTGCCAGCAGTCCAGATAACTTAGCCAAAAACATTCAGTACTTC | CASSPDNLAKNIQYF
13 | NA | TRBJ2-7 | NA | TRBV6-1 | TGTGCCAGTTGTATGGCGTCCTCCTACGAGCAGTACTTC | CASCMASSYEQYF
14 | many | TRBJ2-7 | TRBD2 | TRBV6-1 | TGTGCCAGCAGTCCTCTAGCGGGTGCTTACGAGCAGTACTTC | CASSPLAGAYEQYF
16 | NA | TRBJ2-7 | NA | TRBV12-3/TRBV12-4 | TGTGCCAGCAGTTTTACCTTCCACCCCGACTTCTACGAGCAGTACTTC | CASSFTFHPDFYEQYF
17 | NA | TRBJ2-2 | TRBD2 | TRBV9 | TGTGCCAGCAGCGTAGGGGAGGGGCTGGGAGTCCCCGGGGAGCTGTTTTTT | CASSVGEGLGVPGELFF
14 | once | TRBJ2-7 | TRBD2 | TRBV20-1 | TGCAGTGCTAGGACTAGCGGGATAATCAACGAACAGTACTTC | CSARTSGIINEQYF
15 | many | TRBJ2-7 | NA | TRBV5-1 | TGCGCCAGCAGCCCGGAAGGTCGAGGGGGAAGGGAGCAGTACTTC | CASSPEGRGGREQYF
13 | few | TRBJ1-2 | NA | TRBV19 | TGTGCCAGTAGCAGGGATTCCGACTATGGCTACACCTTC | CASSRDSDYGYTF
15 | NA | TRBJ1-5 | TRBD1 | TRBV6-1 | TGTGCCAGCAGTGAGTACAGGGGGCTTGGTCAGCCCCAGCATTTT | CASSEYRGLGQPQHF
16 | NA | TRBJ2-2 | TRBD1 | TRBV27 | TGTGCCAGCAGTTCCGGGACAGGGTACCTTTCCGGGGAGCTGTTTTTT | CASSSGTGYLSGELFF
11 | many | TRBJ2-3 | NA | TRBV11-3 | TGTGCCAGCGCTCGGTCGGATACGCAGTATTTT | CASARSDTQYF
14 | many | TRBJ2-7 | TRBD2 | TRBV28 | TGTGCCAGCAGCGAATTAGCGGGCCCCTCCGAGCAGTACTTC | CASSELAGPSEQYF
14 | NA | TRBJ2-3 | NA | TRBV6-1 | TGTGCCAGCACTATCCTCGGGAGCGCAGATACGCAGTATTTT | CASTILGSADTQYF
13 | many | TRBJ1-1 | NA | TRBV29-1 | TGCAGCGTTGCTAACACGGGGAACACTGAAGCTTTCTTT | CSVANTGNTEAFF
14 | NA | TRBJ2-1 | TRBD2 | TRBV12-3/TRBV12-4 | TGTGCCAGCAGTTTAGGGCTAGCGGCCAATGAGCAGTTCTTC | CASSLGLAANEQFF
12 | few | TRBJ1-2 | NA | TRBV27 | TGTGCCAGCAGTAGCAGGGGCGATGGCTACACCTTC | CASSSRGDGYTF
15 | NA | TRBJ2-7 | NA | TRBV7-9 | TGTGCCAGCAGCTTAGCCTCCCCTTTTGGTGGCGAGCAGTACTTC | CASSLASPFGGEQYF
16 | many | TRBJ2-2 | NA | TRBV7-2 | TGTGCCAGCAGCTCTATCTTCCGGACAGACACCGGGGAGCTGTTTTTT | CASSSIFRTDTGELFF
11 | few | TRBJ2-1 | NA | TRBV11-1 | TGTGCCAGCAACCTCCCCCATGAGCAGTTCTTC | CASNLPHEQFF
17 | few | TRBJ1-4 | NA | TRBV28 | TGTGCCAGCAGCAAGCCAATAAAGACGGCCACGAACTTTCCCCTGTTTTTT | CASSKPIKTATNFPLFF
17 | few | TRBJ1-5 | NA | TRBV27 | TGTGCCAGCAGTTTGGGGAAGGGGGGCGTTAGCAATCAGCCCCAGCATTTT | CASSLGKGGVSNQPQHF
16 | many | TRBJ2-1 | NA | TRBV13 | TGTGCCAGCAGCTTAACCGCCGGTGGGGGATACAATGAGCAGTTCTTC | CASSLTAGGGYNEQFF
15 | many | TRBJ2-1 | TRBD1 | TRBV20-1 | TGCAGTGCTCTAAACCGGGACAGGGTCGACAATGAGCAGTTCTTC | CSALNRDRVDNEQFF
13 | few | TRBJ2-1 | NA | TRBV3-1 | TGTGCCAGCAGATCCCTACACCCGGATGAGCAGTTCTTC | CASRSLHPDEQFF
18 | few | TRBJ2-2 | TRBD2 | TRBV7-9 | TGTGCCAGCAGCCAGGGGACTAGCGGGACTTCGAACACCGGGGAGCTGTTTTTT | CASSQGTSGTSNTGELFF
15 | few | TRBJ2-2 | TRBD1 | TRBV6-1 | TGTGCCACCTCACCCAGGGGGCGTGGCGGCGGGGAGCTGTTTTTT | CATSPRGRGGGELFF
15 | many | TRBJ2-1 | TRBD2 | TRBV9 | TGTGCCAGCAGCGTAGGACTAGCCCCCTACAATGAGCAGTTCTTC | CASSVGLAPYNEQFF
15 | many | TRBJ2-7 | TRBD1 | TRBV7-6 | TGTGCCAGCAGCCCAGGGACAGGGGATTACTACGAGCAGTACTTC | CASSPGTGDYYEQYF
16 | many | TRBJ1-5 | NA | TRBV28 | TGTGCCAGCAGAAACCAGGGGTCCTTTAGCAATCAGCCCCAGCATTTT | CASRNQGSFSNQPQHF
12 | few | TRBJ2-7 | NA | TRBV14 | TGTGCCAGCAGCCGGGACCACCTGGAGCAGTACTTC | CASSRDHLEQYF
20 | NA | TRBJ2-3 | TRBD2 | TRBV7-3 | TGTGCCAGCAGCTTATACCCCTCCGGGGGGATCGGACTAGCGGGGGGTACGCAGTATTTT | CASSLYPSGGIGLAGGTQYF
12 | many | TRBJ2-7 | NA | TRBV7-9 | TGTGCCAGCAGCTCTCAGGGAGACGAGCAGTACTTC | CASSSQGDEQYF
13 | many | TRBJ1-5 | NA | TRBV30 | TGTGCCTGGAGTACTGGAGACAATCAGCCCCAGCATTTT | CAWSTGDNQPQHF
18 | many | TRBJ2-3 | NA | TRBV11-2 | TGTGCCAGCAGCTTAGGGGGGTATGGGGGGCGAGGCACAGATACGCAGTATTTT | CASSLGGYGGRGTDTQYF
14 | many | TRBJ1-4 | NA | TRBV3-1 | TGTGCCAGCAGCCAAGCGGCAGATAATGAAAAACTGTTTTTT | CASSQAADNEKLFF
20 | NA | TRBJ2-7 | TRBD2 | TRBV5-1 | TGCGCCAGCAGCTTCCCTACCGGGACTAGCGGAGAAGGGCCCTCCTACGAGCAGTACTTC | CASSFPTGTSGEGPSYEQYF
12 | many | TRBJ2-7 | NA | TRBV30 | TGTGCCTGGAGGCAGGGAGTTGGCGAGCAGTACTTC | CAWRQGVGEQYF
14 | many | TRBJ2-6 | TRBD2 | TRBV27 | TGTGCCAGCGGGGACTACTCTGGGGCCAACGTCCTGACTTTC | CASGDYSGANVLTF